The clone carrying this TCR beta chain was detected only a few times. Its cognate antigen is unknown. This sample is drawn from a study of cytomegalovirus exposure and HLA in healthy donors. Study-wide background: A prior study identified just under 120 million unique TCR beta sequences from about 179 million T cells.

The germline V gene has CDR1 LGHNA and CDR2 YSLEER. V gave up 0 bases and J gave up 2 bases; unmatched junction bases: 4. The CDR3 covers 16 residues. PCR primers comprised 60 Vbeta and 13 Jbeta primers. Profiling relied on immunoSEQ multiplex PCR, and the TCRdb table lists in-frame clones only, not all of them. This table has approximately 150,000 clones, about a tenth appearing once. Study observations and caveats: An analysis was carried out later, and it reportedly showed fewer N-insertions in an Asian-associated ancestry cluster than the approximately 680-donor mean. TCR association rates varied by HLA locus in a later analysis, with DRB1 highest and HLA-C lowest. Analysis performed later found 16,951 TCR beta sequences associated with HLA alleles at 0.05 false discovery rate.

The rearrangement links TRBV4-3 to TRBJ2-4, with TRBD2 matching over 7 bases. The receptor was isolated from a male donor in good health and CMV-seronegative. The specimen sequenced was PBMCs. CDR3 in amino acids: CASSQDLRETKNIQYF. The CDR3 nucleotides read TGCGCCAGCAGCCAAGATTTGCGGGAGACCAAAAACATTCAGTACTTC.